Listed below are T cell receptor beta chains from one sample, sequenced in a study of control samples from healthy donors and cancer patients. The method was immunoSEQ multiplex PCR; TCRdb's version includes in-frame clones alone and lacks a portion of them. This sample has around 20,000 clones; approximately 78% occur once, and the top ten carry 29%. Sequenced: PBMCs. These receptors came from an elderly man with head and neck cancer. Both conserved end residues are part of each CDR3. The D gene is left open where the match is weak. The listing skips clone size in some rows; elsewhere it reads once, few, many or a size class.

abundance: NA
j_gene: TRBJ1-2
v_gene: TRBV12-3/TRBV12-4
d_gene: NA
CDR3aa: CASRPRDDYGYTF
CDR3nt: TGTGCCAGCAGGCCCAGGGATGACTATGGCTACACCTTC

abundance: NA
j_gene: TRBJ2-5
v_gene: TRBV6-5
d_gene: TRBD1
CDR3aa: CASKRNRGISETQYF
CDR3nt: TGTGCCAGCAAAAGGAACAGGGGGATCTCAGAGACCCAGTACTTC

abundance: NA
j_gene: TRBJ2-7
v_gene: TRBV7-2
d_gene: NA
CDR3aa: CASSLDGTTSYEQYF
CDR3nt: TGTGCCAGCAGCTTAGACGGGACAACCTCCTACGAGCAGTACTTC

abundance: NA
j_gene: TRBJ1-2
v_gene: TRBV9
d_gene: TRBD1
CDR3aa: CASSGSVVETGVNYGYTF
CDR3nt: TGTGCCAGCAGCGGAAGTGTCGTGGAGACAGGGGTGAACTATGGCTACACCTTC

abundance: few
j_gene: TRBJ2-3
v_gene: TRBV7-2
d_gene: NA
CDR3aa: CASSLGATGGDTQYF
CDR3nt: TGTGCCAGCAGCTTAGGGGCGACAGGTGGAGATACGCAGTATTTT

abundance: NA
j_gene: TRBJ2-5
v_gene: TRBV6-6
d_gene: TRBD1
CDR3aa: CASSSLDRGGETQYF
CDR3nt: TGTGCCAGCAGTTCCCTGGACAGGGGAGGAGAGACCCAGTACTTC

abundance: NA
j_gene: TRBJ1-1
v_gene: TRBV5-5
d_gene: NA
CDR3aa: CASSQGRTTMNTEAFF
CDR3nt: TGTGCCAGCAGCCAAGGACGGACGACCATGAACACTGAAGCTTTCTTT

abundance: NA
j_gene: TRBJ1-1
v_gene: TRBV11-3
d_gene: TRBD1
CDR3aa: CASSFATGITEAFF
CDR3nt: TGTGCCAGCAGCTTCGCGACAGGGATCACTGAAGCTTTCTTT

abundance: NA
j_gene: TRBJ1-5
v_gene: TRBV10-3
d_gene: NA
CDR3aa: CAISEQGRSNQPQHF
CDR3nt: TGTGCCATCAGTGAGCAGGGTCGGAGCAATCAGCCCCAGCATTTT

abundance: NA
j_gene: TRBJ2-7
v_gene: TRBV3-1/TRBV3-2
d_gene: TRBD1
CDR3aa: CASSQGDRDINEQYF
CDR3nt: TGTGCCAGCAGCCAAGGGGACAGGGACATCAACGAGCAGTACTTC

abundance: NA
j_gene: TRBJ2-1
v_gene: TRBV9
d_gene: TRBD2
CDR3aa: CASSSRLANEQFF
CDR3nt: TGTGCCAGCAGCTCCCGACTAGCTAATGAGCAGTTCTTC

abundance: NA
j_gene: TRBJ2-5
v_gene: TRBV18
d_gene: NA
CDR3aa: CASSPTGLGETQYF
CDR3nt: TGTGCCAGCTCACCTACAGGGCTGGGAGAGACCCAGTACTTC

abundance: NA
j_gene: TRBJ2-3
v_gene: TRBV10-2
d_gene: TRBD2
CDR3aa: CASREPGLAGGADTQYF
CDR3nt: TGCGCCAGCAGGGAACCGGGACTAGCGGGAGGGGCAGATACGCAGTATTTT

abundance: once
j_gene: TRBJ2-5
v_gene: TRBV6-2/TRBV6-3
d_gene: NA
CDR3aa: CASSYQGRETQYF
CDR3nt: TGTGCCAGCAGTTACCAGGGGAGGGAGACCCAGTACTTC

abundance: once
j_gene: TRBJ1-5
v_gene: TRBV6-5
d_gene: NA
CDR3aa: CASNHWWARNQPQHF
CDR3nt: TGTGCCAGCAACCACTGGTGGGCGAGGAATCAGCCCCAGCATTTT

abundance: NA
j_gene: TRBJ2-5
v_gene: TRBV5-5
d_gene: NA
CDR3aa: CASSHPGQETQYF
CDR3nt: TGTGCCAGCAGCCACCCGGGACAAGAGACCCAGTACTTC

abundance: NA
j_gene: TRBJ1-1
v_gene: TRBV7-6
d_gene: NA
CDR3aa: CASSLELYTEAFF
CDR3nt: TGTGCCAGCAGCTTAGAATTGTACACTGAAGCTTTCTTT

abundance: NA
j_gene: TRBJ2-3
v_gene: TRBV5-1
d_gene: NA
CDR3aa: CASSPNHPTDTQYF
CDR3nt: TGCGCCAGCAGCCCAAATCACCCCACAGATACGCAGTATTTT

abundance: NA
j_gene: TRBJ2-7
v_gene: TRBV7-3
d_gene: TRBD2
CDR3aa: CASSFSGGASYEQYF
CDR3nt: TGTGCCAGCAGCTTTAGCGGGGGGGCCTCCTACGAGCAGTACTTC

abundance: NA
j_gene: TRBJ2-7
v_gene: TRBV7-9
d_gene: TRBD1
CDR3aa: CASSLTGSAYEQYF
CDR3nt: TGTGCCAGCAGCCTGACAGGGTCGGCCTACGAGCAGTACTTC

abundance: NA
j_gene: TRBJ2-7
v_gene: TRBV7-9
d_gene: NA
CDR3aa: CASSRPGAPYEQYF
CDR3nt: TGTGCCAGCAGTCGCCCGGGGGCTCCCTACGAGCAGTACTTC

abundance: NA
j_gene: TRBJ1-5
v_gene: TRBV2
d_gene: NA
CDR3aa: CASSDPDQPQHF
CDR3nt: TGTGCCAGCAGTGACCCCGATCAGCCCCAGCATTTT

abundance: NA
j_gene: TRBJ1-2
v_gene: TRBV3-1/TRBV3-2
d_gene: NA
CDR3aa: CASSQGKGGYTF
CDR3nt: TGTGCCAGCAGCCAAGGGAAGGGTGGCTACACCTTC

abundance: NA
j_gene: TRBJ1-2
v_gene: TRBV11-2
d_gene: NA
CDR3aa: CASSLVTSHYGYTF
CDR3nt: TGTGCCAGCAGCTTAGTTACATCTCACTATGGCTACACCTTC

abundance: NA
j_gene: TRBJ2-7
v_gene: TRBV4-1
d_gene: TRBD2
CDR3aa: CASSQGWGGEQYF
CDR3nt: TGCGCCAGCAGCCAAGGCTGGGGGGGCGAGCAGTACTTC

abundance: NA
j_gene: TRBJ2-2
v_gene: TRBV7-9
d_gene: NA
CDR3aa: CASSGSWSGELFF
CDR3nt: TGTGCCAGCAGCGGGAGCTGGTCCGGGGAGCTGTTTTTT

abundance: NA
j_gene: TRBJ2-1
v_gene: TRBV2
d_gene: TRBD2
CDR3aa: CASSGTSGRALVDEQFF
CDR3nt: TGTGCCAGCAGTGGGACTAGCGGGAGGGCCTTAGTGGATGAGCAGTTCTTC

abundance: NA
j_gene: TRBJ2-7
v_gene: TRBV7-6
d_gene: NA
CDR3aa: CASSLVGGDQSYEQYF
CDR3nt: TGTGCCAGCAGCTTAGTGGGCGGAGACCAATCCTACGAGCAGTACTTC

abundance: NA
j_gene: TRBJ2-3
v_gene: TRBV4-1
d_gene: TRBD2
CDR3aa: CASSQDGLAGVTDTQYF
CDR3nt: TGCGCCAGCAGCCAAGATGGTCTAGCGGGGGTCACAGATACGCAGTATTTT

abundance: NA
j_gene: TRBJ1-1
v_gene: TRBV30
d_gene: NA
CDR3aa: CAWSLIAEAFF
CDR3nt: TGTGCCTGGAGTTTAATTGCTGAAGCTTTCTTT

abundance: NA
j_gene: TRBJ2-2
v_gene: TRBV13
d_gene: NA
CDR3aa: CASSLNPDLLDGSTGELFF
CDR3nt: TGTGCCAGCAGCTTGAATCCTGACTTACTGGACGGGAGCACCGGGGAGCTGTTTTTT

abundance: NA
j_gene: TRBJ1-1
v_gene: TRBV27
d_gene: NA
CDR3aa: CASSTPEGTEAFF
CDR3nt: TGTGCCAGCAGTACCCCGGAGGGAACTGAAGCTTTCTTT

abundance: NA
j_gene: TRBJ2-3
v_gene: TRBV11-2
d_gene: NA
CDR3aa: CASSTAVPDTQYF
CDR3nt: TGTGCCAGCAGTACAGCGGTCCCAGATACGCAGTATTTT

abundance: NA
j_gene: TRBJ2-3
v_gene: TRBV5-4
d_gene: TRBD1
CDR3aa: CASSLQGRVADTQYF
CDR3nt: TGTGCCAGCAGCTTACAGGGGCGAGTTGCAGATACGCAGTATTTT

abundance: NA
j_gene: TRBJ2-1
v_gene: TRBV27
d_gene: NA
CDR3aa: CASSQRDNSYNEQFF
CDR3nt: TGTGCCAGCAGCCAACGGGACAACTCCTACAATGAGCAGTTCTTC

abundance: NA
j_gene: TRBJ1-1
v_gene: TRBV18
d_gene: NA
CDR3aa: CASSPPGATNTEAFF
CDR3nt: TGTGCCAGCTCACCACCGGGAGCCACGAACACTGAAGCTTTCTTT

abundance: few
j_gene: TRBJ2-5
v_gene: TRBV7-9
d_gene: TRBD2
CDR3aa: CASSLHGLAKETQYF
CDR3nt: TGTGCCAGCAGCTTACACGGACTAGCGAAAGAGACCCAGTACTTC

abundance: NA
j_gene: TRBJ1-2
v_gene: TRBV2
d_gene: TRBD1
CDR3aa: CASKRTGVTNYGYTF
CDR3nt: TGTGCCAGCAAAAGGACAGGGGTAACCAACTATGGCTACACCTTC

abundance: NA
j_gene: TRBJ2-7
v_gene: TRBV6-6
d_gene: NA
CDR3aa: CASSYEGEQYF
CDR3nt: TGTGCCAGCAGTTACGAAGGGGAGCAGTACTTC

abundance: NA
j_gene: TRBJ2-1
v_gene: TRBV9
d_gene: TRBD1
CDR3aa: CASSHGGTGLFNEQFF
CDR3nt: TGTGCCAGCAGCCATGGGGGGACAGGGCTATTCAATGAGCAGTTCTTC

abundance: NA
j_gene: TRBJ1-5
v_gene: TRBV27
d_gene: NA
CDR3aa: CASSHPGRNQPQHF
CDR3nt: TGTGCCAGCAGCCACCCGGGCCGCAATCAGCCCCAGCATTTT

abundance: NA
j_gene: TRBJ2-7
v_gene: TRBV12-3/TRBV12-4
d_gene: TRBD1
CDR3aa: CASSYRQGSEQYF
CDR3nt: TGTGCCAGCAGCTACCGACAGGGAAGCGAGCAGTACTTC

abundance: NA
j_gene: TRBJ1-3
v_gene: TRBV7-2
d_gene: NA
CDR3aa: CASSADRVSGNTIYF
CDR3nt: TGTGCCAGCAGCGCCGACAGAGTTTCTGGAAACACCATATATTTT

abundance: NA
j_gene: TRBJ1-1
v_gene: TRBV6-2/TRBV6-3
d_gene: TRBD1
CDR3aa: CVSSLSGQGVTEAFF
CDR3nt: TGTGTCAGCAGTTTATCGGGACAGGGGGTCACTGAAGCTTTCTTT

abundance: NA
j_gene: TRBJ1-1
v_gene: TRBV6-1
d_gene: NA
CDR3aa: CASSDGPNTEAFF
CDR3nt: TGTGCCAGCAGTGATGGACCGAACACTGAAGCTTTCTTT

abundance: few
j_gene: TRBJ1-4
v_gene: TRBV5-1
d_gene: NA
CDR3aa: CASSLQGNGEKLFF
CDR3nt: TGCGCCAGCAGCTTGCAGGGAAATGGCGAAAAACTGTTTTTT

abundance: NA
j_gene: TRBJ2-1
v_gene: TRBV29-1
d_gene: NA
CDR3aa: CSVEDTGLYNEQFF
CDR3nt: TGCAGCGTTGAGGATACGGGACTCTACAATGAGCAGTTCTTC

abundance: few
j_gene: TRBJ2-5
v_gene: TRBV18
d_gene: NA
CDR3aa: CASSPNQETQYF
CDR3nt: TGTGCCAGCTCACCAAACCAAGAGACCCAGTACTTC

abundance: NA
j_gene: TRBJ2-7
v_gene: TRBV3-1/TRBV3-2
d_gene: NA
CDR3aa: CASSLDSYEQYF
CDR3nt: TGTGCCAGCAGCCTGGACAGCTACGAGCAGTACTTC

abundance: NA
j_gene: TRBJ1-4
v_gene: TRBV6-6
d_gene: NA
CDR3aa: CASSYPTGGNEKLFF
CDR3nt: TGTGCCAGCAGTTACCCGACAGGCGGGAACGAAAAACTGTTTTTT

abundance: NA
j_gene: TRBJ1-5
v_gene: TRBV6-2/TRBV6-3
d_gene: TRBD1
CDR3aa: CASSKTGLVNQPQHF
CDR3nt: TGTGCCAGCAGTAAGACAGGGTTGGTTAATCAGCCCCAGCATTTT

abundance: NA
j_gene: TRBJ1-3
v_gene: TRBV6-4
d_gene: NA
CDR3aa: CASSDRVVFGNTIYF
CDR3nt: TGTGCCAGCAGTGACAGGGTTGTGTTTGGAAACACCATATATTTT

abundance: NA
j_gene: TRBJ1-5
v_gene: TRBV18
d_gene: NA
CDR3aa: CASSPNRENQPQHF
CDR3nt: TGTGCCAGCTCACCAAACAGGGAGAATCAGCCCCAGCATTTT

abundance: NA
j_gene: TRBJ2-1
v_gene: TRBV7-9
d_gene: NA
CDR3aa: CASSSQGVTIYNEQFF
CDR3nt: TGTGCCAGCAGCTCACAGGGAGTTACTATCTACAATGAGCAGTTCTTC

abundance: NA
j_gene: TRBJ2-1
v_gene: TRBV29-1
d_gene: NA
CDR3aa: CSASGGRQRENGQFF
CDR3nt: TGCAGCGCTTCCGGCGGGCGCCAAAGGGAGAATGGGCAGTTCTTC

abundance: NA
j_gene: TRBJ1-5
v_gene: TRBV20-1
d_gene: TRBD1
CDR3aa: CSASRQGNFNQPQHF
CDR3nt: TGCAGTGCTAGTCGACAGGGGAATTTTAATCAGCCCCAGCATTTT

abundance: few
j_gene: TRBJ1-1
v_gene: TRBV27
d_gene: NA
CDR3aa: CASGNPGTEAFF
CDR3nt: TGTGCCAGCGGGAATCCGGGCACTGAAGCTTTCTTT